The T cell receptor (beta chain) under discussion was sequenced for a study of T-cell memory formation after mild COVID-19. Study observations and caveats: Contracting clones localized mainly to CM and EM when CD4+ and mainly to EMRA when CD8+.

Via MiXCR, TCRdb re-called the 5' RACE reads, giving one row per CDR3 protein. Seen here are 430,000 or so distinct CDR3 sequences, 25% observed once, and the top ten hold approximately 13%. About this clonotype: Its antigen is not known.

The J segment lost 2 bases and the V segment lost 3 bases, leaving 6 bases of the junction unmatched. The CDR3 extends over 17 amino acids. Looked up from germline, CDR1 is LNHDA and CDR2 is SQIVND (reference sequence). The specimen was PBMCs or a T cell subset sorted from them (not recorded which). V usage is TRBV19 and J usage is TRBJ2-3; 12 bases align to TRBD2. This sequence originates from an adult woman who had mild COVID-19 (a few samples of this study predate the infection). Cell type and time point are not known. The CDR3 region is CASSIILAGGYTDTQYF. Written as DNA, the CDR3 is TGTGCCAGTAGTATCATACTAGCGGGAGGCTACACAGATACGCAGTATTTT.